This note documents a single T cell receptor (beta chain) sequence. What it recognizes is unknown. Germline V gene sequence: CDR1 SEHNR, CDR2 FQNEAQ (reference sequence). Trimming shortened V by 5 bases and J by 7 bases, and 15 bases separated the two germline ends. This CDR3 has 14 amino acids. This entry belongs to a study of T cell responses to AZD1222 COVID-19 vaccine. Sequencing used immunoSEQ multiplex PCR; TCRdb keeps in-frame clones, though not all of them. The table lists about 180,000 clones, around 94% of them singletons, with 2.6% in the top ten. Whole-study findings and limits: Donors skewed white British and female; clonal diversity was possibly underestimated. Two AZD1222 doses significantly raised spike-specific TCR breadth and depth over controls. After the peak T cell response, and only then, were repertoires sampled.

The TCR comes from an adult in good health. The chain is built from TRBV7-9 and TRBJ2-1, with D perhaps TRBD1 (6 bases). The input for sequencing was peripheral blood, taken on day 0 of AZD1222 vaccination. The CDR3 protein is CASSGRGGLNEQFF. The CDR3 nucleotides read TGTGCCAGCAGCGGGAGAGGGGGATTGAATGAGCAGTTCTTC.